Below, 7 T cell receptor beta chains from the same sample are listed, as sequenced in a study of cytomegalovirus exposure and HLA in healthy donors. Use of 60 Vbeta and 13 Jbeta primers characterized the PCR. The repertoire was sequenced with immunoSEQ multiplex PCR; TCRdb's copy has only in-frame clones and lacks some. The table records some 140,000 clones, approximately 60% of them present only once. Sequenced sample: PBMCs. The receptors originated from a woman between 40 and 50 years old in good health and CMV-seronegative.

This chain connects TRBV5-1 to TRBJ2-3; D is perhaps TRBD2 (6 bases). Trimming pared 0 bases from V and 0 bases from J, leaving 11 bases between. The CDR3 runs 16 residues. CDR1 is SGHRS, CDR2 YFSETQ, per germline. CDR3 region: CASSLAPGLSTDTQYF. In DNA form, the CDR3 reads TGCGCCAGCAGCTTGGCTCCGGGACTTAGCACAGATACGCAGTATTTT.

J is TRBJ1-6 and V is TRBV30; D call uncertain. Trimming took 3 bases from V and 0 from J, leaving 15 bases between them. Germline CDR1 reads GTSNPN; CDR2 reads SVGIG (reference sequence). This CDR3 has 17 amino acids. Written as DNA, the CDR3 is TGTGCCTGGAGGACCGGACGGGGAAACTCCTATAATTCACCCCTCCACTTT. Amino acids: CAWRTGRGNSYNSPLHF.

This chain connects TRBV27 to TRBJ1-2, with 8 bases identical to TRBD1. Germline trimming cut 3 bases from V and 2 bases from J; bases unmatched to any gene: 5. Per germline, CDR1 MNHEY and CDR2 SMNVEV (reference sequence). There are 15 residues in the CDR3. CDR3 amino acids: CASSFDRGGNYGYTF. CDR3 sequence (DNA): TGTGCCAGCAGTTTCGACAGGGGAGGCAACTATGGCTACACCTTC.

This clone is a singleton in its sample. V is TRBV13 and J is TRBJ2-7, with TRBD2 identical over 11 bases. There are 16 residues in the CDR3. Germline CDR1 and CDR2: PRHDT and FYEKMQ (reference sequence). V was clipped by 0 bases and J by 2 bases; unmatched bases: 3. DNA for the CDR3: TGTGCCAGCAGCTTAGGGAGTAGCGGGGGGGCCTACGAGCAGTACTTC. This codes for CASSLGSSGGAYEQYF.

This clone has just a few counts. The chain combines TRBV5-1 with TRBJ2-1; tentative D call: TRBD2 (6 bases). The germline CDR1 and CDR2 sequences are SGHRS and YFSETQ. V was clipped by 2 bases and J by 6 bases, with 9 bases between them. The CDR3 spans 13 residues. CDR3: CASSFGLTNEQFF. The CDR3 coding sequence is TGCGCCAGCAGCTTTGGACTAACCAATGAGCAGTTCTTC.

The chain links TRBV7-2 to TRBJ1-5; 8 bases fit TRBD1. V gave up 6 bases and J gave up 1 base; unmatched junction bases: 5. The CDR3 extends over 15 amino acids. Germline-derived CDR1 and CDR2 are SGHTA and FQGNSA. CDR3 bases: TGTGCCAGCAGTTTGACAGGGGCGAGCAATCAGCCCCAGCATTTT. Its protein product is CASSLTGASNQPQHF. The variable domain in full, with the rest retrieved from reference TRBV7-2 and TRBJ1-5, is GAGVSQSPSNKVTEKGKDVELRCDPISGHTALYWYRQSLGQGLEFLIYFQGNSAPDKSGLPSDRFSAERTGGSVSTLTIQRTQQEDSAVYLCASSLTGASNQPQHFGDGTRLSIL.

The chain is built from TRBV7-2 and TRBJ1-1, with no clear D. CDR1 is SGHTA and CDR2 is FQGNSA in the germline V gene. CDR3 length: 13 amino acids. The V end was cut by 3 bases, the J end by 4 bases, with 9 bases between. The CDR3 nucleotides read TGTGCCAGCAGCTTTTTCGGAGGCACTGAAGCTTTCTTT. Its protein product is CASSFFGGTEAFF.